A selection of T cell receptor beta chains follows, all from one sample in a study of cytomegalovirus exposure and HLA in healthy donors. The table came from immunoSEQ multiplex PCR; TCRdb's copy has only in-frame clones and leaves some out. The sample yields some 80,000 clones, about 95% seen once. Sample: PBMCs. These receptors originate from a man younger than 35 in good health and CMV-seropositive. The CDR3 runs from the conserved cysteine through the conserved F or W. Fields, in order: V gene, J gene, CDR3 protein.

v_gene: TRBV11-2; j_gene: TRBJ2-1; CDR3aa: CASSEFSGAYNEQFF
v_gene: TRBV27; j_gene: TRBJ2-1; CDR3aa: CASSTLRDSSNEQFF
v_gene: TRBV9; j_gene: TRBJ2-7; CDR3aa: CASSVGTGTHEQYF
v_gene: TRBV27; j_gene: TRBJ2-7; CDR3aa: CASTGTGDEQYF
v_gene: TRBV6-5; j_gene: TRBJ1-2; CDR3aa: CASSYSGGRYGYTF
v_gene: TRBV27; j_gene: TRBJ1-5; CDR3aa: CASSLGQGFGNQPQHF
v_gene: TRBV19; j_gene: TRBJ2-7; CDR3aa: CASSPRGSEQYF
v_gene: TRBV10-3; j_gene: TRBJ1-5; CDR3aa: CAISESGDQPQHF
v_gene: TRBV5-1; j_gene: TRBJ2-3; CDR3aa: CASMGLGVGGDTQYF
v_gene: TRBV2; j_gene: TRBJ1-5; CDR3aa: CASSVQGSNQPQHF
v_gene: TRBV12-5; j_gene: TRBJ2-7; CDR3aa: CATRQRYEQYF
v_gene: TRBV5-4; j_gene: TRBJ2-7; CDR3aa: CASSFDRGTYEQYF
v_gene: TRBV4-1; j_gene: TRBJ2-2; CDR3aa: CASSQVVRLASTGELFF
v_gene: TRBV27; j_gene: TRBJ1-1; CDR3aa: CASSLQNTEAFF
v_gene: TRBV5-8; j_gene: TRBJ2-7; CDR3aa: CASSSRTSTYEQYF
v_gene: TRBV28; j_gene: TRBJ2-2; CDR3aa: CASSLGGSRITGELFF
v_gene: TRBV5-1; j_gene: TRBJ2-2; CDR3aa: CASSFRGYTGELFF
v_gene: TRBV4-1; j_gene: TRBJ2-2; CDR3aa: CASSQATSGSRAGELFF
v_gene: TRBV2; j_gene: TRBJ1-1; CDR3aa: CASSVLTGNTEAFF
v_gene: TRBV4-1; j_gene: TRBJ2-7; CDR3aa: CASSLSSGTSGYEQYF
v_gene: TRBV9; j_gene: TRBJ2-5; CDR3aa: CASSPGRTDQETQYF
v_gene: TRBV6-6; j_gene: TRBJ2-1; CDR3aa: CASSYEVAGDEQFF
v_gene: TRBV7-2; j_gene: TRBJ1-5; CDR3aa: CASSLQGSINQPQHF
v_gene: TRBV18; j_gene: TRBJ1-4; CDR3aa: CASSPPMGQGEKLFF
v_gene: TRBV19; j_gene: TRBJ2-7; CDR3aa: CASSTIAAYEQYF
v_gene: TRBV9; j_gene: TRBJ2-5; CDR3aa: CASSSPLAGVHGTQYF
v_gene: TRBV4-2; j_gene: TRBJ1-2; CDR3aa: CASSNAGTGANYGYTF
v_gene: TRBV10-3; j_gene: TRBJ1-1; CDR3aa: CAISDPGGGPEAFF
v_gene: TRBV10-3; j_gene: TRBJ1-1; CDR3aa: CAISRTEDTEAFF
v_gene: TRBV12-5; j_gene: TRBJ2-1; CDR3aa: CASGLVQKSRLAENNSYNEQFF
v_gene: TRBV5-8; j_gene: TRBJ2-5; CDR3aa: CASRPQGAGETQYF